A single T cell receptor (beta chain) is shown here with its context. This sample stems from a study of blood T cell repertoires in COVID-19. Overall study context: Samples representing acute and convalescent COVID-19 were sourced from the United States, Italy and Spain.

The CDR3 runs 16 residues. Germline V gene data show CDR1 as SNHLY and CDR2 as FYNNEI. Trimming pared 3 bases from V and 1 base from J, leaving 13 bases between. Clinical histories supplied by participants themselves formed the basis of cohort assignment. Donors in Cohort 3 counted as recovered after two negative PCRs, clearance, or symptom resolution. TCRdb's table, derived via immunoSEQ multiplex PCR, lists solely in-frame clones and lacks some. This repertoire shows about 210,000 clones, around four fifths found once; its top ten account for roughly 8.7%. This receptor was taken from a man aged 40-49 years who had recovered from COVID-19. Input material: PBMCs or T cells enriched from blood (not recorded which). The rearrangement links TRBV2 to TRBJ1-3; D call uncertain. The CDR3: CASSDQVLGSGNTIYF. In DNA form, the CDR3 reads TGTGCCAGCAGTGACCAGGTTTTAGGTTCTGGAAACACCATATATTTT.